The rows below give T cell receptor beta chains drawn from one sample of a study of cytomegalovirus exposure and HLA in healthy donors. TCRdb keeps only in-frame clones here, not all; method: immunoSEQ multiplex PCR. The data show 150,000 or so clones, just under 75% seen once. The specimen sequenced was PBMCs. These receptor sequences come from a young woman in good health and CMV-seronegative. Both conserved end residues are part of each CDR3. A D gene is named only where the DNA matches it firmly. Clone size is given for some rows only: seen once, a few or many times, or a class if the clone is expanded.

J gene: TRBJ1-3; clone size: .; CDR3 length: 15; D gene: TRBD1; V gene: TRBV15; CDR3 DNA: TGTGCCACCAGCAGATGGACAGGCTCTGGAAACACCATATATTTT; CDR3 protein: CATSRWTGSGNTIYF
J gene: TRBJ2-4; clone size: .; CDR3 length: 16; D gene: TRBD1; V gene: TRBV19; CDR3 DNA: TGTGCCAGTAGTGCCGGGACAGGGGGCCCCAAAAACATTCAGTACTTC; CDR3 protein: CASSAGTGGPKNIQYF
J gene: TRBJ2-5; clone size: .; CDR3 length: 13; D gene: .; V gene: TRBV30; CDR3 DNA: TGTGCCTGGAGTAACAGGGTTTCGGAGACCCAGTACTTC; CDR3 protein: CAWSNRVSETQYF
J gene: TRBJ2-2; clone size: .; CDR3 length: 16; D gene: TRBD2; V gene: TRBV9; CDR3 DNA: TGTGCCAGCAGCGCGGTAGGGGCGGGAGAGGTCGGGGAGCTGTTTTTT; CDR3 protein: CASSAVGAGEVGELFF
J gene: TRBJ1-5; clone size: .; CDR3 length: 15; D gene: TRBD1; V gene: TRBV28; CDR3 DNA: TGTGCCAGCAGCCCCTCCGGGACAGGGTACCAGCCCCAGCATTTT; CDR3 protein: CASSPSGTGYQPQHF
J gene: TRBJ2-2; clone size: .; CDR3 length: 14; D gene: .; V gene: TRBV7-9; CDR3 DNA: TGTTCCAGCAGCGTTGTGGAGGTAACCGGGGAGCTGTTTTTT; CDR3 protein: CSSSVVEVTGELFF
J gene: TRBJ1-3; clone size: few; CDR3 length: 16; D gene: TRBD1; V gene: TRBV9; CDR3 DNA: TGTGCCAGCAGCTTAACGGGACAGTTCTCTGGAAACACCATATATTTT; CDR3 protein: CASSLTGQFSGNTIYF
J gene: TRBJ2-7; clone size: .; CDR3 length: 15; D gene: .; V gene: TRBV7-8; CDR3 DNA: TGTGCCAGCAGCGCCCAAACAGGGAGATACTACGAGCAGTACTTC; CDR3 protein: CASSAQTGRYYEQYF
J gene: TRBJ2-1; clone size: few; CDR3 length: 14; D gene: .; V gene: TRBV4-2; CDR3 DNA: TGTGCCAGCAGCCAAGGCGTCAACTACAATGAGCAGTTCTTC; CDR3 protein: CASSQGVNYNEQFF
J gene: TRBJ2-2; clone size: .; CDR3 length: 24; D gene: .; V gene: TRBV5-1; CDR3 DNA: TGCGCCAGCAGCTTGGTAGCGGGACAGGGAAAAATGGCCGGAGTTCGCGCCGGCGCCGGGGAGCTGTTTTTT; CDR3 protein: CASSLVAGQGKMAGVRAGAGELFF
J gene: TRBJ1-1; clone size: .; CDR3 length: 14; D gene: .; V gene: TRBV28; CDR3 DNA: TGTGCCAGCAGTTTTTTGAGGGGAGGGACTGAAGCTTTCTTT; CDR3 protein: CASSFLRGGTEAFF
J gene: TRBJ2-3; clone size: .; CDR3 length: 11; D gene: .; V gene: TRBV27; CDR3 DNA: TGTGCCAGCAGTTCGTATTATACGCAGTATTTT; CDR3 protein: CASSSYYTQYF